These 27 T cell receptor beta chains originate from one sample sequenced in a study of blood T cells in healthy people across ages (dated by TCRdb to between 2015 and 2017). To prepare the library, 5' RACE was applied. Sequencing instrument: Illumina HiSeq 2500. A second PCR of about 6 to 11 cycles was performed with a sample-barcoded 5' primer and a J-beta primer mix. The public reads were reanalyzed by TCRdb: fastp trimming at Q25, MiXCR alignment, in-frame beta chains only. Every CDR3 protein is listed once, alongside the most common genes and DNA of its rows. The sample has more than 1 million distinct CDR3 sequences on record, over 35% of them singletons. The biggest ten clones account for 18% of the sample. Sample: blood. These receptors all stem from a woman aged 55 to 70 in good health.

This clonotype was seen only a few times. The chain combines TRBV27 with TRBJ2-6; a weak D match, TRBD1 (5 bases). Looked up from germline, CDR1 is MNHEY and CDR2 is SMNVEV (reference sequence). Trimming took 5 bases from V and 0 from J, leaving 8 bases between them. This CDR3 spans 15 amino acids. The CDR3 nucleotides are TGTGCCAGCAGTGGGGCTGTCTCTGGGGCCAACGTCCTGACTTTC. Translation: CASSGAVSGANVLTF.

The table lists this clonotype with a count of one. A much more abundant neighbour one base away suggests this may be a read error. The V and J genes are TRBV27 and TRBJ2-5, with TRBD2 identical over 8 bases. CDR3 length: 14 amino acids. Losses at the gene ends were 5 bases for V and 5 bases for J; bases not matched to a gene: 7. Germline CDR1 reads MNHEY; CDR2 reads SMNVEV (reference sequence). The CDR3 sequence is CASSLGGGIETQYF. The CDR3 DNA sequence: TGTGCCAGCAGTCTTGGCGGGGGGATTGAGACCCAGTACTTC.

The chain's CDR3 is CASSLEGADYGYTF. DNA of the CDR3: TGTGCCAGCAGCTTAGAAGGCGCGGACTATGGCTACACCTTC. This rearrangement joins TRBV7-8 to TRBJ1-2; D uncertain. CDR1 SGHVS and CDR2 FQNEAQ come from the germline V gene. Trimming cost V 1 base and J 3 bases, with 9 bases left between them. The CDR3 extends over 14 amino acids.

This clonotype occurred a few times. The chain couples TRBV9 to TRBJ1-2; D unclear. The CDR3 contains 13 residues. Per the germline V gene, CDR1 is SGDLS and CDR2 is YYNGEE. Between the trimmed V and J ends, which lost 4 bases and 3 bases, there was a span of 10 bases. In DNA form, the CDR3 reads TGTGCCAGCAGCCCTACGCCGGACTATGGCTACACCTTC. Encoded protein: CASSPTPDYGYTF.

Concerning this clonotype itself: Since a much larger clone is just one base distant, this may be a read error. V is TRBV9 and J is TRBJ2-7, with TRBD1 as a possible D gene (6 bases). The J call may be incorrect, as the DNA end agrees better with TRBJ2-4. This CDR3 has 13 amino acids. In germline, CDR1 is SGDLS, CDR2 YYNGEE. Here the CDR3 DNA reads TGTGCCAGCTGCCCCGGGACACCAAACATTCAGTACTTC. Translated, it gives CASCPGTPNIQYF.

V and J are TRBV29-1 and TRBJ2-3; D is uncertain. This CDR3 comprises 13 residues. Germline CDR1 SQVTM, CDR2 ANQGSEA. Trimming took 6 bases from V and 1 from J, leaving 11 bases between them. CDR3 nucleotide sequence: TGCAGCGTCGACCCCCGGGGCACAGATACGCAGTATTTT. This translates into CSVDPRGTDTQYF.

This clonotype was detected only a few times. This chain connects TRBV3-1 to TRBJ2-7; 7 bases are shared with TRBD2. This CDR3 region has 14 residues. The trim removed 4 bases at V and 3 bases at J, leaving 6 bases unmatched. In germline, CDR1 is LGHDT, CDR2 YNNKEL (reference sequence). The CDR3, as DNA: TGTGCCAGCAGCCCGAGCGGGACCAACTACGAGCAGTACTTC. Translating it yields CASSPSGTNYEQYF.

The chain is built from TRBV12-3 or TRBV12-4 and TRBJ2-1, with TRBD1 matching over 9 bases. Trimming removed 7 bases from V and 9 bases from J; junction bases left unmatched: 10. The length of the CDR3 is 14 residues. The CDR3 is CASIRDRALGEQFF. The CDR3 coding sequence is TGTGCCAGCATTCGGGACAGGGCTCTCGGTGAGCAGTTCTTC.

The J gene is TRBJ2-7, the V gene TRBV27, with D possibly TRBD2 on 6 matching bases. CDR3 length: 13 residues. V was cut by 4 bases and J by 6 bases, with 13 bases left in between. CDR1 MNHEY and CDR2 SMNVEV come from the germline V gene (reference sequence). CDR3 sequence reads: CASSWEVKGEQYF. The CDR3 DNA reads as TGTGCCAGCAGTTGGGAGGTCAAGGGCGAGCAGTACTTC.

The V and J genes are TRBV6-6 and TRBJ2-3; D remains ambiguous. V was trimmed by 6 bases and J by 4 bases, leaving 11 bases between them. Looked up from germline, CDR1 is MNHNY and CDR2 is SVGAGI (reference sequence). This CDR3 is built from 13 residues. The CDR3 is CASSHEIADTQYF. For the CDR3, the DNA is TGTGCCAGCAGCCACGAAATCGCAGATACGCAGTATTTT.

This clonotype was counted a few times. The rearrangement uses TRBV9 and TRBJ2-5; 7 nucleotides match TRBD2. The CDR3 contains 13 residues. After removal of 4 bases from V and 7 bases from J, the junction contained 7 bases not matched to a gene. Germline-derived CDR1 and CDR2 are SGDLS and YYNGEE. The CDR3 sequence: CASSPGLAATQYF. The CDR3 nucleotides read TGTGCCAGCAGCCCCGGGCTAGCGGCGACCCAGTACTTC. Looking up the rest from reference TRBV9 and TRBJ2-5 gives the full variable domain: DSGVTQTPKHLITATGQRVTLRCSPRSGDLSVYWYQQSLDQGLQFLIQYYNGEERAKGNILERFSAQQFPDLHSELNLSSLELGDSALYFCASSPGLAATQYFGPGTRLLVL.

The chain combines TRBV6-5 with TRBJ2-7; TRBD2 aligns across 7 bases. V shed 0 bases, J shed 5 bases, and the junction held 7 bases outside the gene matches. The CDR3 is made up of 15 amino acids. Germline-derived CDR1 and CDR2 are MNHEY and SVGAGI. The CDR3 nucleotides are TGTGCCAGCAGTTACTCGGGAGGGAAGAGGCACGAGCAGTACTTC. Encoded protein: CASSYSGGKRHEQYF.

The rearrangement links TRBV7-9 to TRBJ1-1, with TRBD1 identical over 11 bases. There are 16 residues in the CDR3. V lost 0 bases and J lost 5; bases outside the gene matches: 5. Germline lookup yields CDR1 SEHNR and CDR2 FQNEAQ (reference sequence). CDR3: CASSLAGGQGETEAFF. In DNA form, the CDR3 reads TGTGCCAGCAGCTTAGCGGGGGGACAGGGGGAAACTGAAGCTTTCTTT.

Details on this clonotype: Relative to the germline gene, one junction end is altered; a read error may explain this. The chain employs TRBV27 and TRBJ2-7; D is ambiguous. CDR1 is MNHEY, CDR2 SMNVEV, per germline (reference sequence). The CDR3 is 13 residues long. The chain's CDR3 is CACSPKWVNEQYF. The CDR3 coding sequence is TGTGCCTGCAGTCCCAAGTGGGTAAACGAGCAGTACTTC.

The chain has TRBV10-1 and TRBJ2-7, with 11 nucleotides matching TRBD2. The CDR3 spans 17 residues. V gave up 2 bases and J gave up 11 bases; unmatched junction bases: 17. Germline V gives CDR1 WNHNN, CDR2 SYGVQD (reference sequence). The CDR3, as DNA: TGCGCCAGCAGTGAGGTCAAACTAGCGGGAGATGTGTACGGGAAGTACTTC. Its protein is CASSEVKLAGDVYGKYF.

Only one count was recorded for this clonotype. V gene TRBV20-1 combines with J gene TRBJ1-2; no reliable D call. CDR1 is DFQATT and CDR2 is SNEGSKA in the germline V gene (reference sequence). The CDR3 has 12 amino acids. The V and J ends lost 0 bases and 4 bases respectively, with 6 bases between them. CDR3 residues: CSARDLSYGYTF. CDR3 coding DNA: TGCAGTGCTAGAGATCTGAGCTATGGCTACACCTTC.

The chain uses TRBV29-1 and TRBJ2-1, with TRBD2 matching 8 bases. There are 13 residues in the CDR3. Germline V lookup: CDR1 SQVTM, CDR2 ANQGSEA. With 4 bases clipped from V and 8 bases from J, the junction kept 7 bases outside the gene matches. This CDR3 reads CSVGGRLRDEQFF. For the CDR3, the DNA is TGCAGCGTTGGCGGGAGGCTCCGAGATGAGCAGTTCTTC.

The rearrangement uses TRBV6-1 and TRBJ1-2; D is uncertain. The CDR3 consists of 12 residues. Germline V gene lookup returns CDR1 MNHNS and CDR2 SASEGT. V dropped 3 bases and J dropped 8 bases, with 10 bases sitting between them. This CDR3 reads CASSDPGGGYTF. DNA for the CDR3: TGTGCCAGCAGTGATCCAGGCGGGGGCTACACCTTC.

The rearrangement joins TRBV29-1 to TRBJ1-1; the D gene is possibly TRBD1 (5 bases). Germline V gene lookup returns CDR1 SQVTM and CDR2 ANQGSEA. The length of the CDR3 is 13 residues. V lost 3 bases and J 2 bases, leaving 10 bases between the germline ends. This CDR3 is CSVDQGGNTEAFF. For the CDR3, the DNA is TGCAGCGTTGATCAGGGTGGAAACACTGAAGCTTTCTTT.

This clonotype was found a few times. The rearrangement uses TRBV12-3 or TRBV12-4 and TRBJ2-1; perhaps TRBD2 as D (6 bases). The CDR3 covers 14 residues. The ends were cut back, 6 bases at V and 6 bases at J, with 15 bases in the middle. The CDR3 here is CASRGGPLLNEQFF. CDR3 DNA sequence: TGTGCCAGCAGGGGGGGTCCTTTACTCAATGAGCAGTTCTTC.

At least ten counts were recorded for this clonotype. In nucleotides, the CDR3 is TGTGCCTGGAGCGCCTATAATGAACAGGAGTATTTT. Translating it yields CAWSAYNEQEYF. The chain is built from TRBV30 and TRBJ2-3; perhaps TRBD1 as D (5 bases). CDR1 is GTSNPN and CDR2 is SVGIG in the germline V gene (reference sequence). Trimming shortened V by 3 bases and J by 13 bases, and 17 bases separated the two germline ends. There are 12 residues in the CDR3.

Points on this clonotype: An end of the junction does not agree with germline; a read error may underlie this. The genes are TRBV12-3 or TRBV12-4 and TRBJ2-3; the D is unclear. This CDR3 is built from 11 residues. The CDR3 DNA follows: TGTGCCAGCGTCAAAGCAGATGCGCAGTATTTT. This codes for CASVKADAQYF.

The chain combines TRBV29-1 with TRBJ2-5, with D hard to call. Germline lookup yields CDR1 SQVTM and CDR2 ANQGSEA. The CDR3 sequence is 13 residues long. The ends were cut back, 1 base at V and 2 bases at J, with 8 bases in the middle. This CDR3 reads CSVEGTRQETQYF. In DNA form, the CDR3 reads TGCAGCGTTGAAGGGACCAGACAAGAGACCCAGTACTTC.

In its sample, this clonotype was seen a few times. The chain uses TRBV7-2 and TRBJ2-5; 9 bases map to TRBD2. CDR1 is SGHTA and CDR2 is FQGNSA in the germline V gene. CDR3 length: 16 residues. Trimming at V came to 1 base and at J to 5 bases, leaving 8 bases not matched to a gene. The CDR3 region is CASSLVGGRVSETQYF. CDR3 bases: TGTGCCAGCAGCTTAGTGGGCGGGAGGGTGTCGGAGACCCAGTACTTC.

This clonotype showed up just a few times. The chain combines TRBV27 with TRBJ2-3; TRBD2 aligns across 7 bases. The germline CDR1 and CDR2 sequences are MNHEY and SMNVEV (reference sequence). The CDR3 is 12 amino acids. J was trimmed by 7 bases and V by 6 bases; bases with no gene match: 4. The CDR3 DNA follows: TGTGCCAGCAGGCCGACTAGCAATACGCAGTATTTT. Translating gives CASRPTSNTQYF.

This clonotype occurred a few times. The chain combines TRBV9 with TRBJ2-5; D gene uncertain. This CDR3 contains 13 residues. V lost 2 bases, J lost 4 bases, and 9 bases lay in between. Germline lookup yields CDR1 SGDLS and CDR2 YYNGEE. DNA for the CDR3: TGTGCCAGCAGCGTTGGTGGGGTAGAGACCCAGTACTTC. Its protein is CASSVGGVETQYF.

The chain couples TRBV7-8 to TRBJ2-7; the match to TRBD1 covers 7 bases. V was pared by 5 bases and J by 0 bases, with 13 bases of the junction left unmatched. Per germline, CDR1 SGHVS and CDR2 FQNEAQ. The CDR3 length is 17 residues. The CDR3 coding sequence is TGTGCCAGCAGCCCAGGTGGGGGCAGGGGGAACTCCTACGAGCAGTACTTC. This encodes CASSPGGGRGNSYEQYF.